This T cell receptor beta chain was found in a study of response to subunit inactivated influenza vaccine. Study-wide results and caveats: Seasonal influenza vaccination, on each occasion, was suggested by the authors to recruit few new T cells.

TCRdb analysed the RT-PCR reads with MiXCR anew, one entry per CDR3 protein. The sample includes approximately 310,000 distinct CDR3 sequences, 20% to 25% seen only once; the top ten take roughly a tenth. The germline V gene encodes CDR1 MNHNY and CDR2 SVGAGI (reference sequence). The CDR3 is 13 residues long. With 10 bases removed from V and 5 bases from J, the gap between germline ends came to 15 bases. This clonotype turned up a few times. Its cognate antigen is unknown. The TCR comes from a man aged 45 to 70 who received an inactivated influenza vaccine. The sequenced sample was PBMCs from blood, obtained about 20 months after vaccination. V usage is TRBV6-6 and J usage is TRBJ1-5, with D possibly being TRBD1 (6 bases). In DNA form, the CDR3 reads TGTGCCACCCAGCACAGGGTGGATCAGCCCCAGCATTTT. It encodes CATQHRVDQPQHF.